These T cell receptor beta chains were read from a single sample in a study of blood T cell repertoires in COVID-19. TCRdb keeps only in-frame clones here, not all; method: immunoSEQ multiplex PCR. The sample has about 440,000 clones, about 91% seen once. The source material was peripheral blood. Receptors were obtained from a woman between 50 and 59 years old with COVID-19, enrolled during active disease. The CDR3 runs from the conserved cysteine through the conserved F or W. D genes are given only for firm matches. Only part of the rows carry a size: once, few, many, or a class if the clone is expanded.

v_call	clone_size	d_call	j_call	cdr3_nt	cdr3_aa
TRBV25-1	NA	TRBD2	TRBJ2-5	TGTGCCAGCAGTCACCCCCTGGGGGGGTCGGGGGGAGAGACCCAGTACTTC	CASSHPLGGSGGETQYF
TRBV2	NA	NA	TRBJ2-7	TGTGCCAGCAGTGAACAAGGGGGTCCCTACGAGCAGTACTTC	CASSEQGGPYEQYF
TRBV9	NA	TRBD2	TRBJ2-5	TGTGCCAGCAGTCGCTCTAGCGGGGGAGAAGAGACCCAGTACTTC	CASSRSSGGEETQYF
TRBV30	few	TRBD1	TRBJ1-2	TGTGCCGTACCGGGACAGTGGAACTATGGCTACACCTTC	CAVPGQWNYGYTF
TRBV30	once	TRBD2	TRBJ2-3	TGTGCCTGGAGTTCCGTAGCGGGCGAAGTTGGGGGCACAGATACGCAGTATTTT	CAWSSVAGEVGGTDTQYF
TRBV9	NA	NA	TRBJ1-2	TGTGCCAGCTCGGGCAGGGATCTCCGCTATGGCTACACCTTC	CASSGRDLRYGYTF
TRBV28	NA	NA	TRBJ2-4	TGTGCCAGCAGCCCCCGGTTAGCCAAAAACATTCAGTACTTC	CASSPRLAKNIQYF
TRBV19	NA	TRBD1	TRBJ1-3	TGTGCCACCGACGAGGGACAGGGGGTTTCTGGAAACACCATATATTTT	CATDEGQGVSGNTIYF
TRBV5-1	NA	NA	TRBJ1-1	TGCGCCAGCAGCTTGGTAATTGGCGGGGGAAACACTGAAGCTTTCTTT	CASSLVIGGGNTEAFF
TRBV30	NA	NA	TRBJ1-1	TGTGCCTGGAGGAACAGGGTAAGAGACACTGAAGCTTTCTTT	CAWRNRVRDTEAFF
TRBV7-9	NA	NA	TRBJ2-3	TGTGCCAGCATGGGGGGGCGCCGCGGCTTATACACAGATACGCAGTATTTT	CASMGGRRGLYTDTQYF
TRBV12-3/TRBV12-4	NA	NA	TRBJ1-3	TGTGCCTTTGCCAAACACTCTGGAAACACCATATATTTT	CAFAKHSGNTIYF
TRBV6-5	NA	NA	TRBJ2-5	TGTGCCAGCAGTACGATCGGTGGTCAAGAGACCCAGTACTTC	CASSTIGGQETQYF
TRBV4-1	NA	TRBD2	TRBJ2-3	TGCGCCAGCAGCCAAGGTCCCTTGCGGGGGGGCACAGATACGCAGTATTTT	CASSQGPLRGGTDTQYF
TRBV5-5	NA	TRBD1	TRBJ2-1	TGTGCCAGCAGGGGAGACAGGGGATACAATGAGCAGTTCTTC	CASRGDRGYNEQFF
TRBV4-1	NA	NA	TRBJ1-1	TGCGCCAGCAGCCAATGGACCCTAGGGGACACTGAAGCTTTCTTT	CASSQWTLGDTEAFF
TRBV12-3/TRBV12-4	NA	TRBD1	TRBJ1-5	TGTGCCAGCAGTCCAGGGGGAAATCAGCCCCAGCATTTT	CASSPGGNQPQHF
TRBV9	NA	NA	TRBJ1-2	TGTGCCAGCAGCGGAACAGCGGCAGCCATTCACTATGGCTACACCTTC	CASSGTAAAIHYGYTF
TRBV12-5	NA	TRBD1	TRBJ1-1	TGTGCTAGTGGTTTGCCTTACTCCTGGGACAGGGGATTTGGAGCTTTCTTT	CASGLPYSWDRGFGAFF
TRBV28	NA	NA	TRBJ1-1	TGTGCCAGCACAATTCGAGGGCGGGGGACTGAAGCTTTCTTT	CASTIRGRGTEAFF
TRBV12-3/TRBV12-4	NA	NA	TRBJ1-5	TGTGCCAGCAGTTCCCCCAGTCAGCCCCAGCATTTT	CASSSPSQPQHF
TRBV28	NA	NA	TRBJ1-4	TGTGCCAGCAGTTTTGCCAGGGTCCGAGGAAAACTGTTTTTT	CASSFARVRGKLFF
TRBV6-5	NA	NA	TRBJ1-4	TGTGCCAGCAGTTACGGTCCGGGGAATGAAAAACTGTTTTTT	CASSYGPGNEKLFF
TRBV10-3	NA	TRBD1	TRBJ1-2	TGTGCCATCCATGATTCCGACAGGGAGCAGCTAATGCGCAATGGCTACACCTTC	CAIHDSDREQLMRNGYTF
TRBV2	NA	TRBD1	TRBJ1-4	TGTGCCAGCAGCGCCGCGGACAGGCAAAAACTGTTTTTT	CASSAADRQKLFF
TRBV27	NA	TRBD1	TRBJ2-3	TGTGCCAGCAGCTGGGGACAGAACACAGATACGCAGTATTTT	CASSWGQNTDTQYF
TRBV3-1/TRBV3-2	NA	TRBD1	TRBJ2-7	TGTGCCAGCAGCCAGGTCCGGGACAGCGAGCAGTACTTC	CASSQVRDSEQYF
TRBV19	NA	NA	TRBJ2-4	TGTGCCAGCGGGTCCTCCGCCAAAAACATTCAGTACTTC	CASGSSAKNIQYF
TRBV11-1	NA	NA	TRBJ1-1	TGTGCCAGCAGCTTAGTAAAGCAAGCGGCTGAAGCTTTCTTT	CASSLVKQAAEAFF
TRBV9	NA	NA	TRBJ2-7	TGTGCCAGCAGCGTAGTGCGCCGAGTCCCCCACTACGAGCAGTACTTC	CASSVVRRVPHYEQYF
TRBV30	NA	TRBD1	TRBJ1-1	TGTGCCTGGGACGAACAGGGGACTGAAGCTTTCTTT	CAWDEQGTEAFF
TRBV19	NA	TRBD1	TRBJ1-1	TGTGCCAGTAGTATGTCCACAGGGGGCGCGTCCAGAGCTTTCTTT	CASSMSTGGASRAFF
TRBV2	NA	NA	TRBJ2-7	TGTGCCAGCAGTGATCCAGGGCAGGCGAACTACGAGCAGTACTTC	CASSDPGQANYEQYF
TRBV7-8	once	NA	TRBJ1-2	TGTGCCAGCAGCTTAGGAACTCATGGCTACACCTTC	CASSLGTHGYTF
TRBV3-1/TRBV3-2	NA	TRBD2	TRBJ2-1	TGTGCCAGCAGCCAAGGATTTAGCGGGGGGGTTAATGAGCAGTTCTTC	CASSQGFSGGVNEQFF
TRBV2	NA	TRBD2	TRBJ2-1	TGTGCCAGCAGCTCTAGCGGGCCAGGGGAGCAGTTCTTC	CASSSSGPGEQFF
TRBV10-2	NA	TRBD2	TRBJ2-3	TGCGCCAGCAGTGAGCCGGGACTAGCGGGGGCCCCACGGGATACGCAGTATTTT	CASSEPGLAGAPRDTQYF
TRBV10-3	NA	TRBD1	TRBJ1-1	TGTGCCATCACCCCCGGGACAGACAACACTGAAGCTTTCTTT	CAITPGTDNTEAFF
TRBV19	NA	TRBD1	TRBJ1-2	TGTGCCAGTAGTCGGGGACAGGGAACGGGAGGCTACACCTTC	CASSRGQGTGGYTF
TRBV11-2	NA	NA	TRBJ1-1	TGTGCCAGCAGCTCAACAGGGCGCGGGAACACTGAAGCTTTCTTT	CASSSTGRGNTEAFF
TRBV6-2/TRBV6-3	NA	TRBD2	TRBJ2-3	TGTGCCAGCAGTTACTCACTAGCGGGGGGGCCAACAGATACGCAGTATTTT	CASSYSLAGGPTDTQYF
TRBV7-9	NA	TRBD1	TRBJ2-3	TGTGCCAGCAGCTCTGAACAGGGGGCCCTACAGTATTTT	CASSSEQGALQYF
TRBV28	NA	NA	TRBJ1-5	TGTGCCAGCACGCGGGGGGTTTTGGGGGATAGCAATCAGCCCCAGCATTTT	CASTRGVLGDSNQPQHF
TRBV5-4	NA	TRBD2	TRBJ2-1	TGTGCCAGCAGCTTGGGAGGACTAGTAACCGTGAATGAGCAGTTCTTC	CASSLGGLVTVNEQFF
TRBV24-1	NA	NA	TRBJ2-5	TGTGCCACCAGTGATACAGGGCTTTCCCAGTACTTC	CATSDTGLSQYF
TRBV7-3	NA	TRBD2	TRBJ2-1	TGTGCCAGCAGCCCAGCGGCGGCGGGGCTAGCGGGGGGTTACAATGAGCAGTTCTTC	CASSPAAAGLAGGYNEQFF
TRBV4-1	NA	NA	TRBJ1-4	TGCGCCAGCAGCCAAGAGGGACGGGCCCACGGGGGTGAAAAACTGTTTTTT	CASSQEGRAHGGEKLFF
TRBV24-1	NA	NA	TRBJ1-6	TGTGCCACCAGTGAGGCTAATTCACCCCTCCACTTT	CATSEANSPLHF
TRBV7-9	NA	NA	TRBJ2-3	TGTGCCAGCAGCAGGGAACTCACAGATACGCAGTATTTT	CASSRELTDTQYF
TRBV5-6	NA	NA	TRBJ2-3	TGTGCCAGCAGCCCGGACAGCCTCACAGATACGCAGTATTTT	CASSPDSLTDTQYF
TRBV30	NA	NA	TRBJ2-3	TGTGCCTGGAGAGCGTACGGCCGCACAGATACGCAGTATTTT	CAWRAYGRTDTQYF
TRBV3-1/TRBV3-2	NA	TRBD2	TRBJ2-3	TGTGCCAGCAGCCAAGTCAGCGGGGGTGGCACAGATACGCAGTATTTT	CASSQVSGGGTDTQYF
TRBV6-5	NA	NA	TRBJ1-4	TGTGCCAGCAAGTTGACAGCAACTAATGAAAAACTGTTTTTT	CASKLTATNEKLFF